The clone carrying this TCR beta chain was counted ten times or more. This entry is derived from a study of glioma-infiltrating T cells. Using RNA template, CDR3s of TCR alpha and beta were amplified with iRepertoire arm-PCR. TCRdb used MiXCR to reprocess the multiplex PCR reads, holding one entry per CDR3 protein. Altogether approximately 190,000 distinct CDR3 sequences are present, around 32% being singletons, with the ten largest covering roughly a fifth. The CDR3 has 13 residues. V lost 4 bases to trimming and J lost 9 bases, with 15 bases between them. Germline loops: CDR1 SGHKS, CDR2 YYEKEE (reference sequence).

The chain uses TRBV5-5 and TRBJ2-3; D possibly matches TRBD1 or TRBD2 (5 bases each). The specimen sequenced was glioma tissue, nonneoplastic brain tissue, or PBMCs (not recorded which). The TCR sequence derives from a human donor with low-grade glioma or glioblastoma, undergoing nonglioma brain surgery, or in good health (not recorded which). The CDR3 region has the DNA TGTGCCAGCAGCACATGGGACCCCCCCACGCAGTATTTT. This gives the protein CASSTWDPPTQYF.